This T cell receptor beta chain was documented in a study of blood T cell repertoires in COVID-19. Across the study: The study drew acute and convalescent COVID-19 samples from the United States, Italy and Spain. T cells, B-cell-depleted T cells, or PBMCs supplied cDNA or gDNA.

Trimming took off 3 bases at V and 9 bases at J, with 14 bases between the two ends. This CDR3 is 13 amino acids long. The authors' processing: Counts of nucleated cells, estimated from reference gene primer amplification, were obtained. TCRdb's table, derived via immunoSEQ multiplex PCR, lists solely in-frame clones and lacks some. The V and J calls and the clone size are those of that table, but D and trimming were determined from the DNA. The sample has 180,000 or so clones, approximately 90% seen once. This receptor was obtained from a man between 18 and 29 years old with acute or convalescent COVID-19. The rearrangement joins TRBV12-3 or TRBV12-4 to TRBJ1-2, with D perhaps matching TRBD1 (5 bases). The sequencing sample was made of peripheral blood. CDR3 nucleotide sequence: TGTGCCAGCAGTTTGTCCAGGGTCGACCGCTACACCTTC. It codes for CASSLSRVDRYTF.